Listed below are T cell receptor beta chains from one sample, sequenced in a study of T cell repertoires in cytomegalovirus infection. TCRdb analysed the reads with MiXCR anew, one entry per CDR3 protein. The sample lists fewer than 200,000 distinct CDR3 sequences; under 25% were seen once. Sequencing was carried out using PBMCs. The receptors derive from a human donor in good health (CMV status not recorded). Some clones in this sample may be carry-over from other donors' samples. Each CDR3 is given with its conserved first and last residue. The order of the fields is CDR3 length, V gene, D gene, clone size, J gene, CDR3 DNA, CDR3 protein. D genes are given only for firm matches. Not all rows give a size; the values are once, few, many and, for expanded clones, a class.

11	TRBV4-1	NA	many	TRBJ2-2	TGCGCCAGCAGCCAGTCCGGGGAGCTGTTTTTT	CASSQSGELFF
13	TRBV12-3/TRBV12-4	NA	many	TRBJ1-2	TGTGCCAGCAGTTTACCTACAGGGCCCGGCTACACCTTC	CASSLPTGPGYTF
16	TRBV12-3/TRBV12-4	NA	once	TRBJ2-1	TGTGCCAGCAGCCCTGGTGGAATGGCGGGAAAAAATGAGCAGTTCTTC	CASSPGGMAGKNEQFF
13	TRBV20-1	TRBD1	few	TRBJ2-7	TGCAGTGCAAAGGGACAGGGGAAATACGAGCAGTACTTC	CSAKGQGKYEQYF
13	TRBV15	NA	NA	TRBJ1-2	TGTGACACCAGCAGAAACAGGGACTATGGCTACACCTTC	CDTSRNRDYGYTF
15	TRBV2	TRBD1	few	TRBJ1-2	TGTGCCAGCAGTCGGGGGGGACAGGGGGCGCGGGGCTACACCTTC	CASSRGGQGARGYTF
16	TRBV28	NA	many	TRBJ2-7	TGTGCCAGACACCTACGGGACGTACGAATATCCTACGAGCAGTACTTC	CARHLRDVRISYEQYF
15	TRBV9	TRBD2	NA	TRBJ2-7	TGTGCCAGCAGCGTAGACGCGGGAGGGGGGTACGAGCAGTACTTC	CASSVDAGGGYEQYF
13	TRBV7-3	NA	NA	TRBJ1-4	TGTGCCAGCAGCTTGCCCCAGTCTGGGAAACTGTTTTTT	CASSLPQSGKLFF
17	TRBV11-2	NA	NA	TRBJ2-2	TGTGCCAGCAGCTCCCCCACCGATAGGCTGAACACCGGGGAGCTGTTTTTT	CASSSPTDRLNTGELFF
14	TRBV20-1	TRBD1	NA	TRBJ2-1	TGCAGTGCTAGTGGGGCCCCAGGGGGCAATGAGCAGTTCTTC	CSASGAPGGNEQFF
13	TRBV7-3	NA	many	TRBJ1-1	TGTGCCAGCAGCACTACAGGGAGCACTGAAGCTTTCTTT	CASSTTGSTEAFF
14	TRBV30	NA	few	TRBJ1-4	TGTGCCTGGAGTATACAGGCGGAGGGTGAAAAACTGTTTTTT	CAWSIQAEGEKLFF
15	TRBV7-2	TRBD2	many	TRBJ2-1	TGTGCCAGCGGTCGGCCCAGCGGGGGCACCAATGAGCAGTTCTTC	CASGRPSGGTNEQFF
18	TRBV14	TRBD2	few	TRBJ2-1	TGTGCCAGCAGCCAAGCTTTGACTAGCGGGAGTAGCTACAATGAGCAGTTCTTC	CASSQALTSGSSYNEQFF
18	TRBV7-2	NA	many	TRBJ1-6	TGTGCCAGCAGCGCAGTGGGACCAAGGACCTCCTATAATTCACCCCTCCACTTT	CASSAVGPRTSYNSPLHF
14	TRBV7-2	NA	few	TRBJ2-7	TGTGCCAGCAGCTTAGCGGGTAGCGGCTACGAGCAGTACTTC	CASSLAGSGYEQYF
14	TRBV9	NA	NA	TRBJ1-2	TGTGCCAGCAGCGCGCGGTGGCGTAACGATGGCTACACCTTC	CASSARWRNDGYTF
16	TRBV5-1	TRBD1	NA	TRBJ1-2	TGCGCCAGCAGCCCGGACAGGGGGCAGACCTCCTATGGCTACACCTTC	CASSPDRGQTSYGYTF
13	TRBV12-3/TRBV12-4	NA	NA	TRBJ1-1	TGTGCCAGCAGTTTAAACAGGCCCACTGAAGCTTTCTTT	CASSLNRPTEAFF
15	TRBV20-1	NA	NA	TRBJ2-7	TGCAGTGCTGCGCAACCCGGGACATCTGGATACGAGCAGTACTTC	CSAAQPGTSGYEQYF
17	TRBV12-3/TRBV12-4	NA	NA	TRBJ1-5	TGTGCCAGCAGTATAAAGCAGGACCTATATAGCAATCAGCCCCAGCATTTT	CASSIKQDLYSNQPQHF